These T cell receptor beta chains were read from a single sample in a study of blood T cell repertoires in COVID-19. Profiled with immunoSEQ multiplex PCR; TCRdb holds only in-frame clones, not every one. The table has 95,000 to 150,000 clones, 70% to 80% seen once; the top ten hold 25%. The specimen sequenced was peripheral blood. The receptors stem from a human donor in a cohort sampled during active COVID-19. The CDR3 runs from the conserved cysteine through the conserved F or W. A D gene is named only where the DNA matches it firmly.

D	V	J	CDR3
-	TRBV28	TRBJ1-2	CASSWGENYGYTF
-	TRBV7-9	TRBJ1-4	CASSLGKTATNEKLFF
-	TRBV14	TRBJ1-6	CASSQGLPSSYNSPLHF
TRBD2	TRBV24-1	TRBJ2-3	CATSDPRTSGGGNTQYF
TRBD1	TRBV7-3	TRBJ2-3	CASSPALPTGQDCTDTQYF
-	TRBV28	TRBJ2-6	CASSFRAGANVLTF
-	TRBV5-1	TRBJ2-1	CASSLSSSYNEQFF
-	TRBV6-2/TRBV6-3	TRBJ2-7	CASSYSLAQTYEQYF
-	TRBV29-1	TRBJ2-5	CSVEDQRFGAQYF
TRBD1	TRBV24-1	TRBJ1-2	CATSDPQGAFGYTF
TRBD1	TRBV27	TRBJ1-1	CASRRQGATDTEAFF
TRBD1	TRBV10-2	TRBJ2-7	CASFVTGGDSYEQYF
-	TRBV10-3	TRBJ2-7	CAVGQGLKYEQYF
TRBD2	TRBV28	TRBJ2-7	CASSSPAGGLFYEQYF
-	TRBV4-3	TRBJ1-1	CASSQDRGWVTGSNTEAFF
-	TRBV23-1	TRBJ1-5	CASSQSWGDAEVGQPQHF
-	TRBV2	TRBJ2-2	CASREGSVTGELFF
-	TRBV4-3	TRBJ1-2	CASSQDLSTNYGYTF
TRBD2	TRBV3-1/TRBV3-2	TRBJ2-5	CASSLYSLKRELGETQYF
-	TRBV20-1	TRBJ1-2	CSARPNYGYTF
TRBD1	TRBV6-5	TRBJ1-3	CASSYSGQGKGNTIYF
TRBD1	TRBV6-2/TRBV6-3	TRBJ1-2	CASSYRNRGRGYTF
-	TRBV6-5	TRBJ1-6	CASIQGTASSPLHF
TRBD1	TRBV5-1	TRBJ2-7	CASSYTGGSGEQYF
TRBD1	TRBV6-2/TRBV6-3	TRBJ1-2	CASSSYRDSNYGYTF